This T cell receptor (beta chain) is from a study of neurological immune-mediated disorders. Unsorted libraries were prepared from 2 million PBMCs held at -80 C. In TCRdb, the 5' RACE reads were re-called with MiXCR into one record per CDR3 protein. There are about 89,000 distinct CDR3 sequences in the sample; around 2.6% occur only once, and around 1.1% lies in the top ten. The CDR3 consists of 12 residues. J lost 7 bases, V lost 4 bases, and 0 bases had no gene match. CDR1 and CDR2 from the germline V gene are SGHDT and YYEEEE. This clonotype came up many times. Its antigen remains unidentified. The study's findings and limits: It was HTLV-1-associated myelopathy that showed the most TCR clonal expansion, while multiple sclerosis showed the least, falling below healthy controls.

Sample: PBMCs. The receptor was derived from a woman in her twenties or thirties with multiple sclerosis. The chain links TRBV5-6 to TRBJ2-1, with TRBD1 matching over 9 bases. In DNA form, the CDR3 reads TGTGCCAGCAGCGGGACAGGGAATGAGCAGTTCTTC. Translating gives CASSGTGNEQFF.